This T cell receptor beta chain was profiled in a study of beta chain features in type 1 diabetes. Study results and limitations: Within patients, naive, central memory and Treg TCRB repertoires seemed more similar than within healthy donors. For Type 1 diabetes patients, all four CD4+ subsets carried TCRB CDR3s that were moderately but significantly shorter.

Remarks on this clone: Its specificity is unknown. One end of the junction fails to match germline, which may point to a read error.

The CDR3 totals 11 residues. The V gene's germline CDR1 is SSHAT and CDR2 FNYEAQ (reference sequence). What was sequenced were expressed TCRB transcripts, since all of the isolated RNA had been reverse transcribed. The data were produced by immunoSEQ multiplex PCR, yet TCRdb's version contains in-frame clones alone and is incomplete. The sample shows under 450,000 clones, about 14% of them seen only once. The chain employs TRBV7-7 and TRBJ1-1; D ambiguous. Specimen: naive CD4+ T cells from blood. The clonotype originates from a woman in her late teens or twenties in good health. This CDR3 is CASRRDTEAFF. The CDR3 bases are TGTGCTAGCAGACGGGACACTGAAGCTTTCTTT.